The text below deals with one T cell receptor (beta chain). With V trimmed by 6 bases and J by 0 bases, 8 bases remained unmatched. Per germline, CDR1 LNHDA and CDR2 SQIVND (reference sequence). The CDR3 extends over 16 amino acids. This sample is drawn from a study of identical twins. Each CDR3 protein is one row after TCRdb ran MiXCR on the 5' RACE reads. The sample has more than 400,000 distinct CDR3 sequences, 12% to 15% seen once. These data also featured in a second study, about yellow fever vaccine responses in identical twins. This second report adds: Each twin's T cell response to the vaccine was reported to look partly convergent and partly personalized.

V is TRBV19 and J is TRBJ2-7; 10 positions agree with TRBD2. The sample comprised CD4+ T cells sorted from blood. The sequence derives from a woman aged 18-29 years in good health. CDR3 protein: CASSPAGTSVSYEQYF. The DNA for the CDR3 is TGTGCCAGTAGCCCGGCCGGGACTAGCGTCTCCTACGAGCAGTACTTC.